Listed below are T cell receptor beta chains from one sample, sequenced in a study of yellow fever vaccine responses in identical twins. TCRdb processed the RT-PCR reads anew with MiXCR; each CDR3 protein has one entry. Among around 2,200 distinct CDR3 sequences listed, around 8.7% were seen once. The specimen was T cells from blood (PBMCs), unsorted or a sorted subset (not recorded which), collected about 2 years after vaccination. These receptors were obtained from a woman between 18 and 29 years old who received the yellow fever vaccine. The CDR3 runs from the conserved cysteine through the conserved F or W. Each record gives: D gene, J gene, V gene, clone size, CDR3 protein, CDR3 DNA. The D gene is left open where the match is weak. Where a row states a size, it is once, few, many or the class of an expanded clone; other rows omit it.

>-|TRBJ2-3|TRBV12-3/TRBV12-4|-
CASSLRGPDTQYF
TGTGCCAGCAGTTTAAGGGGACCAGATACGCAGTATTTT
>TRBD2|TRBJ2-2|TRBV20-1|-
CSARGLAGTGELFF
TGCAGTGCTAGAGGCCTAGCGGGAACCGGGGAGCTGTTTTTT
>TRBD2|TRBJ2-1|TRBV10-3|-
CAIREPGTSGREQFF
TGTGCCATCAGGGAACCCGGGACTAGCGGTCGTGAGCAGTTCTTC
>-|TRBJ2-1|TRBV15|medium-sized
CATSKQGTNEQFF
TGTGCCACCAGCAAGCAGGGGACCAATGAGCAGTTCTTC
>-|TRBJ2-7|TRBV10-3|large
CATRTVSYEQYF
TGTGCCACCCGGACGGTATCCTACGAGCAGTACTTC
>-|TRBJ1-5|TRBV15|-
CATSRDLGSNQPQHF
TGTGCCACCAGCAGAGATTTGGGCAGCAATCAGCCCCAGCATTTT
>TRBD2|TRBJ2-1|TRBV6-5|medium-sized
CASSFRTSGAAYNEQFF
TGTGCCAGCAGTTTCCGGACTAGCGGGGCAGCCTACAATGAGCAGTTCTTC
>TRBD2|TRBJ2-3|TRBV6-1|-
CASNTPGTSGRTDTQYF
TGTGCCAGCAACACCCCGGGGACTAGCGGGCGTACAGATACGCAGTATTTT
>-|TRBJ2-3|TRBV7-6|-
CASWSGRRGDTQYF
TGTGCCAGCTGGTCGGGGAGAAGGGGGGATACGCAGTATTTT
>-|TRBJ2-7|TRBV11-1|-
CASSPSRGEQYF
TGTGCCAGCAGCCCCTCCCGTGGCGAGCAGTACTTC
>-|TRBJ2-5|TRBV10-1|-
CASSGTPGLGETQYF
TGCGCCAGCAGTGGCACCCCGGGACTCGGGGAGACCCAGTACTTC
>-|TRBJ2-7|TRBV10-1|-
CASSDVKRASREQYF
TGCGCCAGCAGTGATGTAAAGCGGGCCAGCCGGGAGCAGTACTTC
>-|TRBJ1-4|TRBV11-2|few
CASSLVRQQNEKLFF
TGTGCCAGCAGCTTAGTTCGACAGCAGAATGAAAAACTGTTTTTT
>TRBD2|TRBJ2-1|TRBV28|-
CASRTPLAGGRNEQFF
TGTGCCAGCAGAACTCCACTAGCGGGGGGTCGGAATGAGCAGTTCTTC
>TRBD2|TRBJ2-5|TRBV10-3|medium-sized
CAISEPTSGGARETQYF
TGTGCCATCAGTGAGCCCACTAGCGGGGGAGCCAGGGAGACCCAGTACTTC
>-|TRBJ2-7|TRBV6-5|medium-sized
CASSYFAGSSYEQYF
TGTGCCAGCAGTTACTTCGCGGGATCTTCCTACGAGCAGTACTTC
>TRBD2|TRBJ2-7|TRBV7-6|-
CASSLEGDYYEQYF
TGTGCCAGCAGCTTAGAAGGGGACTACTACGAGCAGTACTTC
>-|TRBJ2-1|TRBV10-3|-
CAIWVNNEQFF
TGTGCCATTTGGGTTAACAATGAGCAGTTCTTC
>TRBD1|TRBJ2-5|TRBV10-3|few
CAIRGQTQETQYF
TGTGCCATCAGGGGACAGACCCAAGAGACCCAGTACTTC
>-|TRBJ1-6|TRBV20-1|few
CSARDAAGREHNSPLHF
TGCAGTGCTAGAGATGCGGCAGGGAGGGAACATAATTCACCCCTCCACTTT
>-|TRBJ2-1|TRBV11-2|-
CASSFGRSYNEQFF
TGTGCCAGCAGCTTTGGGAGGTCCTACAATGAGCAGTTCTTC
>-|TRBJ2-1|TRBV11-3|few
CASSLAPFNEQFF
TGTGCCAGCAGCTTAGCCCCGTTCAATGAGCAGTTCTTC
>TRBD1|TRBJ2-6|TRBV4-1|-
CASRSDRGPHSGANVLTF
TGCGCCAGCAGGTCCGACAGGGGGCCTCACTCTGGGGCCAACGTCCTGACTTTC
>-|TRBJ2-1|TRBV18|-
CASSPQGGSYNEQFF
TGTGCCAGCTCACCGCAGGGAGGCTCCTACAATGAGCAGTTCTTC